This is a list of T cell receptor beta chains from one sample in a study of shared clonotypes between healthy human individuals. Data came from immunoSEQ multiplex PCR; TCRdb stores just in-frame clones and leaves some out. The sample holds some 2 million clones, roughly 95% seen once. What was sequenced was naive CD8+ T cells sorted from blood. These receptors all stem from a man aged 18 to 30 in good health. Each CDR3 is given with its conserved first and last residue. A D gene is named only where the DNA matches it firmly. Where a row states a size, it is once, few, many or the class of an expanded clone; other rows omit it.

>TRBD1|TRBV7-9|NA|14|TRBJ2-7
TGTGCCAGCAGCTCCCGGACAGGGTGGGACGAGCAGTACTTC
CASSSRTGWDEQYF
>NA|TRBV19|NA|14|TRBJ2-2
TGTGCCAGTAGTGAAGACTCGAACACCGGGGAGCTGTTTTTT
CASSEDSNTGELFF
>TRBD1|TRBV6-5|NA|15|TRBJ1-2
TGTGCCAGCAGTCTTCGGACAGGGGGCCTCTATGGCTACACCTTC
CASSLRTGGLYGYTF
>NA|TRBV28|NA|16|TRBJ2-3
TGTGCCAGCTCCTTTTCGGGACTCCCGGGCACAGATACGCAGTATTTT
CASSFSGLPGTDTQYF
>TRBD1|TRBV5-5|NA|15|TRBJ2-7
TGTGCCAGCAGCTTGTTGTGGGGGACAGCCAGCGGGCAGTACTTC
CASSLLWGTASGQYF
>NA|TRBV5-4|NA|14|TRBJ1-2
TGTGCCAGCAGCTTGAAGGGGGGGATCTATGGCTACACCTTC
CASSLKGGIYGYTF
>TRBD2|TRBV9|NA|15|TRBJ2-3
TGTGCCAGCAGCTATAGCGGGGCCTTCACAGATACGCAGTATTTT
CASSYSGAFTDTQYF
>NA|TRBV1|NA|15|TRBJ2-7
TGCACCAGCAGCCAAACGAGGGGAACATGTTACGAGCAGTACTTC
CTSSQTRGTCYEQYF
>TRBD2|TRBV11-2|NA|16|TRBJ2-5
TGTGCCAGCAGCCTCACCACTAGCGGGGGAAAAGAGACCCAGTACTTC
CASSLTTSGGKETQYF
>NA|TRBV7-9|NA|16|TRBJ2-7
TGTGCCAGCAGCTTTTTCGGCCACAGCAGCTCCTACGAGCAGTACTTC
CASSFFGHSSSYEQYF
>NA|TRBV6-5|NA|13|TRBJ1-1
TGTGCCAGCCTCAAGCTGGCAACCAGTGAAGCTTTCTTT
CASLKLATSEAFF
>TRBD2|TRBV27|NA|15|TRBJ2-1
TGTGCCAGCAGCTTAGGGGCGGGAGCTGTGGATGAGCAGTTCTTC
CASSLGAGAVDEQFF
>NA|TRBV19|few|16|TRBJ1-6
TGTGCCAGTAGTCCTTCTCCGGGATCGTATAATTCACCCCTCCACTTT
CASSPSPGSYNSPLHF
>TRBD2|TRBV11-2|NA|15|TRBJ2-2
TGTGCCAGCAGCGACTCCGGGACTATGACCCGGGAGCTGTTTTTT
CASSDSGTMTRELFF
>TRBD2|TRBV30|NA|16|TRBJ2-2
TGTGCCTGGAGCGAGATAGCGGGCACGAACACCGGGGAGCTGTTTTTT
CAWSEIAGTNTGELFF
>TRBD2|TRBV9|NA|14|TRBJ2-7
TGTGCCAGCAGCGTAGGAGGGGAGGGTTACGAGCAGTACTTC
CASSVGGEGYEQYF
>NA|TRBV2|NA|13|TRBJ1-1
TGTGCCAGCAGGGGATTGACGAACACTGAAGCTTTCTTT
CASRGLTNTEAFF
>TRBD2|TRBV11-2|NA|15|TRBJ2-7
TGTGCCAGCAGCTTGGGGACTAGCGTCTCCTACGAGCAGTACTTC
CASSLGTSVSYEQYF
>NA|TRBV5-5|NA|17|TRBJ2-3
TGTGCCAGCAGCTTGGGCCTTCGGGACCCCGGGGGAGATACGCAGTATTTT
CASSLGLRDPGGDTQYF
>NA|TRBV5-1|NA|15|TRBJ2-2
TGCGCCAGCAGCTTGGGCAGGATTGGCACCGGGGAGCTGTTTTTT
CASSLGRIGTGELFF
>NA|TRBV4-1|few|16|TRBJ1-2
TGCGCCAGCAGCCAAGAGTTTGGGACCGTAAACTATGGCTACACCTTC
CASSQEFGTVNYGYTF
>NA|TRBV9|NA|18|TRBJ2-7
TGTGCCAGCAGCGTAGGATTACTGGCAGGTCCATCCCCTGGGGAGCAGTACTTC
CASSVGLLAGPSPGEQYF
>TRBD2|TRBV6-5|NA|16|TRBJ2-1
TGTGCCAGCAGTTACTCCTCGGGACTAGGTAACGATGAGCAGTTCTTC
CASSYSSGLGNDEQFF
>TRBD2|TRBV4-2|NA|15|TRBJ2-1
TGTGCCAGCAGCCAAGAGGAAAGCGGGAGTCAGGAGCAGTTCTTC
CASSQEESGSQEQFF
>TRBD2|TRBV6-1|NA|16|TRBJ2-7
TGTGCCAGCAGTGAGGCCCCTCTAGCGGGTGCCTACGAGCAGTACTTC
CASSEAPLAGAYEQYF
>NA|TRBV13|NA|13|TRBJ2-7
TGTGCCAGCAGCTTACCGAGCTCCTACGAGCAGTACTTC
CASSLPSSYEQYF
>NA|TRBV27|NA|13|TRBJ2-7
TGTGCCAGCAGTTTATCTGCCGCCTACGAGCAGTACTTC
CASSLSAAYEQYF
>NA|TRBV6-5|NA|14|TRBJ1-2
TGTGCCAGCAGTTACTACGGGGCTGCGTCTGGCTACACCTTC
CASSYYGAASGYTF
>TRBD1|TRBV2|NA|16|TRBJ2-7
TGTGCCAGCAGGAAGGAATGGGACAGGGTCCAGGTCGAGCAGTACTTC
CASRKEWDRVQVEQYF
>NA|TRBV13|NA|13|TRBJ2-3
TGTGCCAGCAGCTTAGGCCGAGGCGATACGCAGTATTTT
CASSLGRGDTQYF
>NA|TRBV27|NA|14|TRBJ2-5
TGTGCCAGCAGTCTGTACCCCGAACAAGAGACCCAGTACTTC
CASSLYPEQETQYF
>NA|TRBV6-5|NA|14|TRBJ2-7
TGTGCCAGCAGTGCGACAGGCGAAACCTACGAGCAGTACTTC
CASSATGETYEQYF
>TRBD2|TRBV4-3|NA|16|TRBJ2-7
TGCGCCAGCAGCCAAGCGAGCGGGAGCCTACCCTACGAGCAGTACTTC
CASSQASGSLPYEQYF
>TRBD1|TRBV10-2|NA|16|TRBJ1-1
TGCGCCAGCAGATCCCACAGGGGAGGAACGAACACTGAAGCTTTCTTT
CASRSHRGGTNTEAFF
>NA|TRBV27|NA|16|TRBJ2-1
TGTGCCAGCAGTATTCAAGGGGTGACGGGCTACAATGAGCAGTTCTTC
CASSIQGVTGYNEQFF
>NA|TRBV7-9|NA|15|TRBJ2-3
TGTGCCAGCAGCTTTACGGACTATAGCACAGATACGCAGTATTTT
CASSFTDYSTDTQYF
>TRBD1|TRBV2|NA|15|TRBJ1-5
TGTGCCAGCAGTGAGGGGACAGGGGGGTTTCAGCCCCAGCATTTT
CASSEGTGGFQPQHF
>NA|TRBV21-1|NA|15|TRBJ1-4
TGTGCCAGCATCGCAGTGGGGGTAGGGGTTGAAAAACTGTTTTTT
CASIAVGVGVEKLFF
>TRBD1|TRBV7-6|NA|13|TRBJ1-1
TGTGCCAGCAGCCTGCTCAGGGGGACTGAAGCTTTCTTT
CASSLLRGTEAFF
>NA|TRBV19|NA|14|TRBJ2-7
TGTGCCAGTAGTCCCTTCGGAGGGGGCCGAGTGGAGTACTTC
CASSPFGGGRVEYF
>TRBD1|TRBV28|NA|17|TRBJ1-2
TGTGCCAGCACTCTATCGGGACAGGGTGGCTTGGCCGCGGGCTACACCTTC
CASTLSGQGGLAAGYTF
>TRBD2|TRBV5-1|NA|16|TRBJ2-7
TGCGCCAGCAGCTCCCTCTCCGGGACTAGCGTATACGAGCAGTACTTC
CASSSLSGTSVYEQYF
>NA|TRBV14|NA|16|TRBJ2-1
TGTGCCAGCAGCCAAGAGGGGGGACCAGTTGGGAATGAGCAGTTCTTC
CASSQEGGPVGNEQFF
>NA|TRBV4-1|NA|15|TRBJ1-3
TGCGCCAGCAGCCAAGAGGGGATCTCTGGAAACACCATATATTTT
CASSQEGISGNTIYF
>TRBD1|TRBV7-9|NA|18|TRBJ1-1
TGTGCCAGCAGCTCCCCCCCCGGGGACAGGGGGCCGGGCACTGAAGCTTTCTTT
CASSSPPGDRGPGTEAFF